This T cell receptor beta chain originates from a study of lymphopenia after photon versus proton radiotherapy. This CDR3 has 15 amino acids. The germline gives CDR1 LGHNA, CDR2 YSLEER. Trimming took off 3 bases at V and 2 bases at J, with 14 bases between the two ends. This table comes from immunoSEQ multiplex PCR, and its TCRdb copy is limited to in-frame clones, with some not included. The table lists fewer than 65,000 clones, approximately 86% of them singletons. This clonotype was sampled from a man aged 40-49 years with gastric cancer. The sample consisted of peripheral blood, taken from a patient treated with photon-based radiotherapy. V gene TRBV4-3 combines with J gene TRBJ2-7, with D perhaps matching TRBD2 (6 bases). CDR3 region: CASSHLGGTTYEQYF. The CDR3 DNA follows: TGCGCCAGCAGCCACCTTGGAGGGACCACCTACGAGCAGTACTTC.